The present entry profiles one T cell receptor beta chain with its context. This clone appeared a few times. No antigen is known for it. Per-base qualities were not stored, and no clone one base away is much larger. Mismatch repair deficiency in every enrolled patient was established by polymerase chain reaction or immunohistochemistry. TCR sequencing was carried out for a few patients who responded to pembrolizumab therapy. Pembrolizumab PD-1 blockade was prospectively tested in advanced mismatch repair-deficient cancers, regardless of tissue of origin, in the phase II trial. Serial peripheral blood T cell samples were collected before and at multiple times after starting PD-1 blockade. Blood sampling times were reported as weeks after the first pembrolizumab dose. The data are from a study of PD-1 blockade in mismatch repair-deficient tumors (dated by TCRdb to about 2017). Context from the whole study: The trial enrolled fewer than 90 consecutive patients with roughly 11 mismatch repair-deficient cancer types between late 2013 and 2016, all previously treated and progressing. Tumor-associated T cell clones in the peripheral blood of patients responding to PD-1 blockade were tracked using deep sequencing of TCR CDR3 regions. Study-wide findings and limitations: Rapid expansion after pembrolizumab followed by contraction, generally before radiologic responses, was shown by tumor-resident clones, which were often undetectable in blood before treatment.

Here V drops 4 bases and J drops 7 bases, and the junction holds 7 bases not matched to any gene. The germline V gene encodes CDR1 GTSNPN and CDR2 SVGIG (reference sequence). Taken from cysteine to phenylalanine, the CDR3 has 13 residues. CDR3 DNA is the only sequence kept; it has 39 bases, read in frame from the first base. The library was built by means of the immunoSEQ multiplex PCR assay. This immuneACCESS table, as held by TCRdb, lists in-frame sequences with V and J called but not all clones. Of the missing ones, under half trace to an unresolved V gene in checked studies; the others have no known cause. The sample table holds 40,000 to 65,000 clones, of which about 85% were seen once. 7% to 8.5% of the sample belongs to the ten largest clones.

Recombination linked TRBV30 to TRBJ1-2; 9 central bases correspond to TRBD1. The origin of this receptor is an adult with mismatch repair-deficient cancer. Sequenced material: peripheral blood, taken about 20 weeks after starting pembrolizumab. The DNA sequence is given as TGTGCCTGGAAACAACAGGGGGCCCTTGGCTACACCTTC. This codes for CAWKQQGALGYTF.